This T cell receptor (beta chain) was sequenced in a study of somatic mutations in cytotoxic T cells in rheumatoid arthritis. About the research overall: Collection of patient blood (30 ml EDTA) took place right after diagnosis, before any treatment.

V gave up 3 bases and J gave up 10 bases, with 10 bases separating them. The CDR3 contains 13 residues. CDR1 and CDR2 from the germline V gene are LGHNA and YSLEER. The study pulled out CD4+ and CD8+ cells with positive magnetic bead selection and then checked their purity by flow cytometry. Note on this clone: Its specificity is not known.

The data were produced by immunoSEQ multiplex PCR, yet TCRdb's version contains in-frame clones alone and is incomplete. This table has 27,000 or so clones, about 87% appearing once. Study-level findings and limits: Nobody adjusted the slight TRBV07 underrepresentation in rheumatoid arthritis patients for multiple comparisons. Rheumatoid arthritis patients were compared with age-matched healthy controls, and their CD8+ T-cell clonality did not differ significantly.

The J gene is TRBJ1-6, the V gene TRBV4-3, with no clear D. This clonotype was sampled from an adult with rheumatoid arthritis. Specimen: CD8+ T cells sorted from blood. CDR3 nucleotide sequence: TGCGCCAGCAGCCAGATTCTTGGGTCACCCCTCCACTTT. It is translated as CASSQILGSPLHF.